This T cell receptor beta chain was sequenced for a study of blood T cell repertoires in COVID-19. Seattle researchers signed up patients amid active infection and tracked them longitudinally. V trimming: 1 base; J trimming: 8 bases; junction bases outside the gene matches: 10. The CDR3 spans 16 residues. CDR1 and CDR2 from the germline V gene are MGHRA and YSYEKL. Original data processing: Amplification of reference gene primers provided the estimated nucleated cell counts. This table comes from immunoSEQ multiplex PCR, and its TCRdb copy is limited to in-frame clones, with some not included. V, J and clone size were drawn from that table, and D and trimming were deduced from the DNA. In the table there are hundreds of thousands of clones, roughly 90% of which are singletons.

This clonotype was sampled from a man aged 18-30 years with COVID-19, enrolled during active disease. Sequencing used peripheral blood. This sequence joins TRBV4-1 and TRBJ2-1, with TRBD1 identical over 8 bases. In DNA, the CDR3 is TGCGCCAGCAGCCAAGGTCAGGGGGCGCGTTTGTATGAGCAGTTCTTC. Its translation: CASSQGQGARLYEQFF.